This record looks at one T cell receptor (beta chain) sequence and its context. Its specificity is unknown. The germline CDR1 and CDR2 sequences are MDHEN and SYDVKM. With V trimmed by 7 bases and J by 2 bases, 3 bases remained unmatched. The CDR3 is 14 residues long. These data come from a study of shared clonotypes between healthy human individuals. Study observations and caveats: Sample collection involved blood only; tissue repertoires are likely different.

Cells designated naive CD8 were CD45RO-negative and were positively selected for CCR7, with terminally differentiated effector memory CD45RA+ cells excluded. The assay was immunoSEQ multiplex PCR, and TCRdb's table has in-frame clones only and misses some. Found here are approximately 2,000,000 clones, approximately 92% of them singletons; the top ten hold around 1.8%. Sequenced: naive CD8+ T cells from PBMCs. The receptor was derived from a man younger than 35 in good health. Some clones in this sample may be carry-over from other donors' samples. The chain combines TRBV28 with TRBJ1-2; TRBD1 aligns across 11 bases. The CDR3 loop is CASKWDRGNYGYTF. The CDR3 DNA sequence: TGTGCCAGCAAATGGGACAGGGGGAACTATGGCTACACCTTC.